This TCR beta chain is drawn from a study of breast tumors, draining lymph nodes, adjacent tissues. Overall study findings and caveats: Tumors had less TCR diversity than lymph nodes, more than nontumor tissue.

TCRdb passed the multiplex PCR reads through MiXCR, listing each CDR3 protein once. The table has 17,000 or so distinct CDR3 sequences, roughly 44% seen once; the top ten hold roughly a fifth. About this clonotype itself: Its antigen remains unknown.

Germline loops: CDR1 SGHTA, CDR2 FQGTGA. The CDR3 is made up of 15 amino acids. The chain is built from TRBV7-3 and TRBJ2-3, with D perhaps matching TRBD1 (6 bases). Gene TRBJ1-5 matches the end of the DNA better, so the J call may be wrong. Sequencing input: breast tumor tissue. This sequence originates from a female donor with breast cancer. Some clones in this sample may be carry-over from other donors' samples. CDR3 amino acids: CASSPDSGGTDTQHF. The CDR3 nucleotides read TGTGCCAGTAGCCCCGATAGCGGGGGCACAGATACGCAGCATTTT.